This TCR beta chain is from a study of blood T cell repertoires in COVID-19. Study-wide background: Samples came from the United States, Italy and Spain, spanning acute and convalescent COVID-19.

Donors were grouped by their self-reported clinical history. Each recovered donor of Cohort 3 presented with two negative PCRs, clearance, or symptom resolution. Original methodology: Amplified reference gene primers provided the basis for estimating nucleated cell counts. Measured with immunoSEQ multiplex PCR; TCRdb has only the in-frame clones, and not every one. Clonal size and the V and J genes are those of that table, whereas D and trimming came from the DNA. The sample gives more than 300,000 clones, roughly four fifths of which show up once; approximately 5.4% is in the top ten. The V and J ends lost 5 bases and 6 bases respectively, with 17 bases between them. The germline gives CDR1 SQVTM, CDR2 ANQGSEA. CDR3 length: 14 amino acids. This clone appeared a single time.

The chain couples TRBV29-1 to TRBJ2-1; D may be TRBD2 (6 bases). The specimen sequenced was PBMCs or T cells enriched from blood (not recorded which). The origin of this receptor is a woman aged 50 to 60 who had recovered from COVID-19. DNA for the CDR3: TGCAGCGTTAAGGGACTGTACACGCCCAATGAGCAGTTCTTC. This gives the protein CSVKGLYTPNEQFF.